The entry below describes one TCR beta chain. The specificity of this receptor is unknown. A read error may be the cause here, since a much bigger clone is one base away. The record originates from a study of blood T cells in healthy people across ages (dated by TCRdb to the mid-2010s). With respect to the entire study: Template switching captured roughly one uniquely barcoded TCR beta cDNA molecule per two T cells in model experiments. Age-related changes in TCR beta repertoire diversity were measured in the study by deep sequencing normalized with unique cDNA molecular identifiers. Donors were grouped into four age groups: young (average about 15 years), middle-aged (about 38), aged (62) and long-lived (about 82). To avoid experimental bias, donors of different ages were spread randomly across the sequencing lanes. Using the same blood draw, the study looked at two additional independent replicas of 1 million unique cDNA reads for two donors, one aged 18 to 30 and the other aged 80 or older. On the study overall, not on this receptor specifically: There was a strong correlation between observed TCR beta diversity and the percentage of naive T cells measured by flow cytometry. Because donor CMV infection status was unknown, age-related changes in expanded clonotypes were potentially confounded. Bulk unsorted PBMC profiling prevented conclusive comparison of naive and antigen-experienced compartments. The long-lived group showed more naive CD4+ T cells, fewer expanded clones and increased TCR diversity than the aged group, suggesting age selection. Estimates of total diversity based on one million sequenced T cells were regarded as lower bounds and as underestimates. Observed TCR beta diversity per million T cells fell roughly linearly with age, and a significant reduction was already apparent by age about 38.

Preparation of the library involved 5' RACE. Data came from an Illumina HiSeq 2500. A second roughly 7 to 11 cycle PCR used a sample-barcoded 5' primer and a J-beta primer mix. A template-switch 5' adaptor carrying 12 random nucleotides introduced a unique molecular identifier onto each TCR beta cDNA molecule. At least 2.5 million CDR3-containing paired-end reads were obtained from each sample. All of the RNA was converted into first-strand cDNA using the Mint cDNA synthesis kit, with a TRBC-specific oligonucleotide serving as the primer. After uracil-DNA glycosylase treatment, a first 18-cycle PCR used universal primers M1SS and BC2_uni_R on all cDNA. The authors' analysis ran thus. For normalization, 1 million high-quality reads were randomly selected from each sample, with every read carrying a distinct molecular identifier. Instead of being binned into consensus sequences, reads that shared molecular identifiers were thrown out. MiTCR, set to a Q25 quality threshold and the strictest error-elimination algorithm, was used for CDR3 identification, clonotype clustering and error correction. Lower-bound total TCR beta diversity was estimated with a nonparametric unseen species model using Euler transformation. In-frame beta chains were kept once TCRdb had trimmed the public reads at Q25 with fastp and called clones with MiXCR. Identical CDR3 proteins give one entry, which carries the most common genes and DNA. The V and J calls come from TCRdb's annotation, not from the publication. In all, the sample holds about 1.5 million distinct CDR3 sequences, and 40% to 50% of those were seen once. The ten largest account for less than 8% of the sample.

The germline V gene supplies CDR1 SGHTA and CDR2 FQGNSA. V loses 2 bases at its end and J loses 11 bases; junction bases beyond the gene matches: 15. CDR3 length: 16 amino acids, cysteine to phenylalanine. The read is trimmed to its CDR3 DNA, 48 bases read in frame from base 1. The donors were under 40 Caucasian individuals from Russia, aged 6 to 90 years, who were systemically healthy. Each donor gave 9.5 to 10 milliliters of peripheral blood, drawn into EDTA-treated Vacutainer tubes. Ficoll-Paque density-gradient centrifugation was used to isolate PBMCs, with at least 7 million per sample. Trizol reagent was used to extract total RNA from PBMCs, with at least 5 micrograms per sample. For every donor, flow cytometry on a PBMC aliquot measured the percentage of naive CD45RAhigh/CD27high T cells.

Sequencing was carried out using blood. The rearranged segments are TRBV7-2 and TRBJ2-5; 9 of the junction bases match TRBD1. This receptor was identified in a woman between 18 and 29 years old in good health. The DNA sequence reads TGTGCCAGCAGCTTAATCGCGGGACAGGGCGAGTATGAGCAGTACTTC. Translated, this gives CASSLIAGQGEYEQYF.